This TCR beta chain is from a study of blood T cell repertoires in COVID-19. Study overall: The United States, Italy and Spain supplied acute and convalescent COVID-19 samples. PBMCs, B-cell-depleted T cells, or T cells provided the cDNA or gDNA that made up the material.

Original handling: Estimation of nucleated cell counts was performed using reference gene primer amplification. Some clones are missing from TCRdb's copy, which holds only in-frame ones; the method was immunoSEQ multiplex PCR. V and J calls and clone size are given by that table; D and trimming were obtained from the DNA. There are over 80,000 clones in the sample; around nine tenths occur only once, and over 2.5% lies in the top ten. The sequence was obtained from an elderly woman with acute or convalescent COVID-19. The specimen was peripheral blood.

The CDR3 bases are TGTGCCAGCAGCTTAGGCGGGGGCAGGCATCAGCCCCAGCATTTT. This gives the protein CASSLGGGRHQPQHF. The V gene is TRBV7-8, the J gene TRBJ1-5, with D possibly TRBD1 on 6 matching bases. In germline, CDR1 is SGHVS, CDR2 FQNEAQ. V shed 1 base and J shed 5 bases, with 12 bases lying between them. The CDR3 runs 15 residues.